This T cell receptor beta chain was recorded in a study of shared clonotypes between healthy human individuals. General observations from the study: Naive CD4 clonotypes overlapped across a handful of donors at roughly 4.5%. Researchers found naive subsets generally carried larger estimated richness than memory subsets. In having few donors, the study represented limited genetic and exposure-history diversity.

The V segment lost 6 bases and the J segment 5 bases; nucleotides outside the gene matches: 4. The CDR3 extends over 14 amino acids. Germline V lookup: CDR1 ENHRY, CDR2 SYGVKD. Concerning this clone itself: What it binds is not known.

Data came from immunoSEQ multiplex PCR; TCRdb stores just in-frame clones and leaves some out. The sample lists some 500,000 clones, more than 95% occurring once. Sequencing was carried out using naive CD4+ T cells sorted from blood. Subset described: CD45RA+ positively selected. The receptor's source is a woman aged 25 to 39 in good health. The chain recombines TRBV10-3 with TRBJ2-5; TRBD2 matches 12 bases. Here the CDR3 reads CAIRAGTSGETQYF. CDR3 DNA: TGTGCCATCAGGGCTGGGACTAGCGGGGAGACCCAGTACTTC.